This T cell receptor beta chain was recorded in a study of blood T cells in healthy people across ages. Trimming cost V 6 bases and J 8 bases, with 13 bases left between them. The length of the CDR3 is 13 residues. Germline-derived CDR1 and CDR2 are MNHEY and SVGEGT. Alongside a J-beta primer mix, a sample-barcoded 5' primer served in a second PCR lasting roughly 6 to 12 cycles. One entry per CDR3 protein results from TCRdb running MiXCR on the 5' RACE reads. The sample includes about 670,000 distinct CDR3 sequences, 40% to 45% of them seen just once. This clonotype was picked up one time. This rearrangement joins TRBV6-2 or TRBV6-3 to TRBJ2-2; either TRBD1 or TRBD2 may fit D (5 bases each). Source material: blood. The receptor was derived from a man older than 75 in good health. The CDR3 region has the DNA TGTGCCAGCAGGGATCAGGGAGTAGGGGAGCTGTTTTTT. Protein product: CASRDQGVGELFF.